Shown below are 4 T cell receptor beta chains from a single sample sequenced in a study of T cell repertoires in cytomegalovirus infection. These receptors have no identified antigens. TCRdb processed the reads anew with MiXCR; each CDR3 protein has one entry. The sample consists of approximately 310,000 distinct CDR3 sequences, 20% to 25% of them appearing once. Specimen: cultured PBMCs, collected from culture after CMV antigen stimulation. All receptors come from a human donor in good health (CMV status not recorded). Some clones in this sample may be carry-over from other donors' samples.

This clonotype was counted a few times. The chain recombines TRBV7-2 with TRBJ2-3; 10 nucleotides agree with TRBD2. This CDR3 contains 17 residues. The J segment lost 2 bases and the V segment lost 0 bases, leaving 5 bases of the junction unmatched. Looked up from germline, CDR1 is SGHTA and CDR2 is FQGNSA. The CDR3 DNA follows: TGTGCCAGCAGCTTAGCGGGGGGACTAGCGCACACAGATACGCAGTATTTT. This gives the protein CASSLAGGLAHTDTQYF.

V and J are TRBV30 and TRBJ1-1; no clear D. Germline V gene data show CDR1 as GTSNPN and CDR2 as SVGIG (reference sequence). V lost 5 bases and J lost 7, with 8 bases in between. The CDR3 spans 10 residues. The CDR3 sequence: CAWHRVEAFF. The DNA of the CDR3 is TGTGCCTGGCATAGGGTTGAAGCTTTCTTT.

V is TRBV6-2 or TRBV6-3 and J is TRBJ1-1; D possibly corresponds to TRBD1 (5 bases). The CDR3 covers 17 residues. The V end lost 2 bases, the J end lost 4 bases, and 20 bases lay between the germline ends. The V gene's germline CDR1 is MNHEY and CDR2 SVGEGT. The CDR3 DNA reads as TGTGCCAGCAGTTACGGGGGATGGATTGATGGGAGCACTGAAGCTTTCTTT. Encoded protein: CASSYGGWIDGSTEAFF.

The chain has TRBV2 and TRBJ2-7; no clear D. Germline V gene data show CDR1 as SNHLY and CDR2 as FYNNEI. This CDR3 comprises 14 residues. V lost 2 bases, J lost 2 bases, and 10 bases lay in between. CDR3 DNA: TGTGCCAGCAGTGAATGGTTGACAACCTACGAGCAGTACGTC. This sequence encodes CASSEWLTTYEQYV.